Below, 30 T cell receptor beta chains from the same sample are listed, as sequenced in a study of OX40 agonist ivuxolimab in advanced cancers. Profiling relied on immunoSEQ multiplex PCR, and the TCRdb table lists in-frame clones only, not all of them. The data hold under 150,000 clones, with 85% to 90% observed a single time. Sample: CD4+ or CD8+ T cells sorted from blood, taken in a trial of the OX40 agonist ivuxolimab. The receptors stem from an adult with an advanced solid tumor such as melanoma, head and neck, liver or kidney cancer.

The rearrangement links TRBV7-2 to TRBJ2-7; D is possibly TRBD1 (6 bases). Germline CDR1 reads SGHTA; CDR2 reads FQGNSA. This CDR3 is built from 17 residues. The germline V and J ends were trimmed by 3 bases and 0 bases, with 18 bases remaining between them. CDR3: CASSFTGTLGSSYEQYF. For the CDR3, the DNA is TGTGCCAGCAGCTTCACCGGGACACTTGGTAGCTCCTACGAGCAGTACTTC.

This sequence joins TRBV5-1 and TRBJ2-1, with a possible D match to TRBD1 (8 bases). CDR1 and CDR2 (germline): SGHRS, YFSETQ. The CDR3 extends over 15 amino acids. V was clipped by 4 bases and J by 7 bases, with 18 bases between them. CDR3 in amino acids: CASSNRGGKRNEQFF. CDR3 DNA sequence: TGCGCCAGCAGCAACAGGGGGGGCAAAAGAAATGAGCAGTTCTTC.

This clone has only one observation. V is TRBV4-3 and J is TRBJ1-3; D gene unclear. Germline CDR1 reads LGHNA; CDR2 reads YSLEER. This CDR3 has 16 residues. Trimming stripped 0 bases from V and 4 bases from J, with 13 bases between. The CDR3 region is CASSQEVSLLGNTIYF. The DNA for the CDR3 is TGCGCCAGCAGCCAAGAAGTAAGCCTTTTAGGAAACACCATATATTTT.

The chain links TRBV2 to TRBJ2-1; TRBD2 might be the D (6 bases). The germline V gene has CDR1 SNHLY and CDR2 FYNNEI. The CDR3 extends over 16 amino acids. The V gene lost 4 bases and the J gene lost 5 bases, with 18 bases spanning the gap. CDR3 in amino acids: CASSGTDGTADNEQFF. CDR3 bases: TGTGCCAGCAGTGGTACAGACGGGACTGCTGACAATGAGCAGTTCTTC. Full variable domain (outside the CDR3, taken from reference TRBV2 and TRBJ2-1): EPEVTQTPSHQVTQMGQEVILRCVPISNHLYFYWYRQILGQKVEFLVSFYNNEISEKSEIFDDQFSVERPDGSNFTLKIRSTKLEDSAMYFCASSGTDGTADNEQFFGPGTRLTVL.

This chain joins TRBV2 and TRBJ2-5, with 12 bases lining up with TRBD2. CDR1 is SNHLY and CDR2 is FYNNEI in the germline V gene. The V segment lost 7 bases and the J segment 11 bases; nucleotides outside the gene matches: 11. This CDR3 has 14 residues. CDR3 region: CASIKTSGGGEQYF. The DNA for the CDR3 is TGTGCCAGCATAAAGACTAGCGGGGGCGGGGAGCAGTACTTC.

The chain combines TRBV4-2 with TRBJ2-5; maybe TRBD1 (5 bases). V lost 1 base, J lost 4 bases, and 10 bases lay in between. This CDR3 is built from 14 residues. Germline CDR1 and CDR2: LGHNA and YNFKEQ. The CDR3 DNA reads TGTGCCAGCAGCCAAGTGGGTCAGGGAGAGACCCAGTACTTC. It codes for CASSQVGQGETQYF.

DNA of the CDR3: TGTGCCAGCAGCTGGGGACAGGGAAACATTCAGTACTTC. Residues: CASSWGQGNIQYF. The chain couples TRBV5-6 to TRBJ2-4, with 9 bases lining up with TRBD1. In germline, CDR1 is SGHDT, CDR2 YYEEEE. This CDR3 comprises 13 residues. Germline trimming cut 3 bases from V and 6 bases from J; bases unmatched to any gene: 1.

The rearrangement joins TRBV5-8 to TRBJ2-1; unclear D gene. V dropped 1 base and J dropped 0 bases, with 11 bases sitting between them. This CDR3 spans 16 amino acids. Looked up from germline, CDR1 is SGHTS and CDR2 is YDEGEE. The CDR3 coding sequence is TGTGCCAGCAGCTTGATTGCGAGCAGCTCCTACAATGAGCAGTTCTTC. It encodes CASSLIASSSYNEQFF.

V gene TRBV5-4 combines with J gene TRBJ2-7; D may match TRBD1 or TRBD2 (5 bases each). Germline assignment: CDR1 SGHNT and CDR2 YYREEE (reference sequence). The CDR3 consists of 14 residues. V lost 5 bases, J lost 2 bases, and 14 bases lay in between. This CDR3 reads CASSPGTPAYEQYF. The CDR3 DNA sequence: TGTGCCAGCAGTCCCGGGACGCCTGCCTACGAGCAGTACTTC.

This chain connects TRBV11-3 to TRBJ2-1, with D uncertain. The germline gives CDR1 SGHNT, CDR2 YENEEA. The V end lost 3 bases, the J end lost 6 bases, and 12 bases lay between the germline ends. This CDR3 has 14 amino acids. CDR3 residues: CASSLAHASNEQFF. CDR3 sequence (DNA): TGTGCCAGCAGCTTGGCGCACGCCAGCAATGAGCAGTTCTTC.

J is TRBJ2-1 and V is TRBV7-3, with 10 bases that match TRBD1. Germline V gives CDR1 SGHTA, CDR2 FQGTGA. CDR3 length: 15 residues. Trimming at V came to 5 bases and at J to 10 bases, leaving 11 bases not matched to a gene. The CDR3, as DNA: TGTGCCAGCAGCCGTTCCGGGACAGGGGTCGAGGAGCAGTTCTTC. It is translated as CASSRSGTGVEEQFF. Filled out from reference TRBV7-3 and TRBJ2-1, the complete variable domain reads GAGVSQTPSNKVTEKGKYVELRCDPISGHTALYWYRQSLGQGPEFLIYFQGTGAADDSGLPNDRFFAVRPEGSVSTLKIQRTERGDSAVYLCASSRSGTGVEEQFFGPGTRLTVL.

V and J are TRBV19 and TRBJ2-7, with 9 bases that match TRBD2. J was trimmed by 4 bases and V by 9 bases; bases with no gene match: 7. Germline V gene lookup returns CDR1 LNHDA and CDR2 SQIVND (reference sequence). The CDR3 has 13 amino acids. The CDR3 spells CASNSGGQYEQYF. Written as DNA, the CDR3 is TGTGCCAGCAACAGCGGGGGGCAATACGAGCAGTACTTC. Looking up the rest from reference TRBV19 and TRBJ2-7 gives the full variable domain: DGGITQSPKYLFRKEGQNVTLSCEQNLNHDAMYWYRQDPGQGLRLIYYSQIVNDFQKGDIAEGYSVSREKKESFPLTVTSAQKNPTAFYLCASNSGGQYEQYFGPGTRLTVT.

The V and J genes are TRBV5-4 and TRBJ1-1; D is unresolved. This CDR3 has 13 amino acids. Germline V gene sequence: CDR1 SGHNT, CDR2 YYREEE (reference sequence). The V and J ends lost 6 bases and 2 bases respectively, with 11 bases between them. The CDR3 region is CASNLQTNTEAFF. Written as DNA, the CDR3 is TGTGCCAGCAACCTTCAAACAAACACTGAAGCTTTCTTT.

In its sample, this clone was seen once. The junction and the germline gene differ at one end; a read error may be behind it. J is TRBJ2-5 and V is TRBV28; tentative D call: TRBD2 (7 bases). CDR1 MDHEN and CDR2 SYDVKM come from the germline V gene. The length of the CDR3 is 15 residues. CDR3 DNA sequence: TGTGCCAGCAGTTCGGGTTCGGGGGGCCAAAAGACCCAGTACTTC. Protein sequence: CASSSGSGGQKTQYF.

The J gene is TRBJ2-5, the V gene TRBV30, with D possibly TRBD2 on 7 matching bases. Trimming removed 4 bases from V and 2 bases from J, with 17 bases in between. Germline values: CDR1 GTSNPN, CDR2 SVGIG (reference sequence). The CDR3 spans 15 residues. The CDR3 DNA follows: TGTGCCTGGACCCCGGGGGCGGGGGTTCAAGAGACCCAGTACTTC. Its protein product is CAWTPGAGVQETQYF.

The chain carries TRBV7-8 and TRBJ1-6; 11 positions agree with TRBD1. The CDR3 is made up of 15 amino acids. Looked up from germline, CDR1 is SGHVS and CDR2 is FQNEAQ. V shed 10 bases, J shed 9 bases, and the junction held 11 bases outside the gene matches. CDR3 nucleotide sequence: TGTGCCACCCTCCGGGACAGGGGGGGTTCTTCACCCCTCCACTTT. Protein: CATLRDRGGSSPLHF. Full variable domain (missing parts from reference TRBV7-8 and TRBJ1-6): GAGVSQSPRYKVAKRGQDVALRCDPISGHVSLFWYQQALGQGPEFLTYFQNEAQLDKSGLPSDRFFAERPEGSVSTLKIQRTQQEDSAVYLCATLRDRGGSSPLHFGNGTRLTVT.

The chain employs TRBV4-3 and TRBJ1-6, with TRBD1 identical over 7 bases. The CDR3 is 15 amino acids. The J segment lost 9 bases and the V segment lost 2 bases, leaving 7 bases of the junction unmatched. Germline assignment: CDR1 LGHNA and CDR2 YSLEER. CDR3 sequence: CASSQSTGQRSPLHF. The CDR3 coding sequence is TGCGCCAGCAGCCAATCGACAGGGCAGCGTTCACCCCTCCACTTT.

The chain employs TRBV11-2 and TRBJ2-1; D uncertain. CDR3 length: 16 residues. Germline V lookup: CDR1 SGHAT, CDR2 FQNNGV. Trimming took off 5 bases at V and 0 bases at J, with 14 bases between the two ends. The DNA for the CDR3 is TGTGCCAGCAGCAAGGTGTCCTGGAGCTCCTACAATGAGCAGTTCTTC. Its translation is CASSKVSWSSYNEQFF. Using reference TRBV11-2 and TRBJ2-1 for the parts outside the CDR3, the full variable domain is EAGVAQSPRYKIIEKRQSVAFWCNPISGHATLYWYQQILGQGPKLLIQFQNNGVVDDSQLPKDRFSAERLKGVDSTLKIQPAKLEDSAVYLCASSKVSWSSYNEQFFGPGTRLTVL.

The chain uses TRBV28 and TRBJ2-3; D is possibly TRBD2 (5 bases). From germline, CDR1 is MDHEN and CDR2 SYDVKM. The germline V and J ends were trimmed by 5 bases and 3 bases, with 9 bases remaining between them. The CDR3 consists of 13 residues. The CDR3 DNA is TGTGCCAGCAGTCCCCCGGGAACAGATACGCAGTATTTT. This translates into CASSPPGTDTQYF.

This chain uses TRBV27 with TRBJ1-3, with D perhaps TRBD1 (5 bases). This CDR3 region has 14 residues. Looked up from germline, CDR1 is MNHEY and CDR2 is SMNVEV (reference sequence). Trimming removed 6 bases from V and 2 bases from J, with 11 bases in between. CDR3 residues: CASRDTSAGNTIYF. The CDR3, as DNA: TGTGCCAGCAGGGACACGTCGGCTGGAAACACCATATATTTT.

V is TRBV6-6 and J is TRBJ2-3; 12 nucleotides match TRBD2. Germline loops: CDR1 MNHNY, CDR2 SVGAGI (reference sequence). Trimming took 5 bases from V and 1 from J; bases not matched to a gene: 4. The CDR3 totals 16 residues. CDR3 region: CASSTTSGGRTDTQYF. CDR3 nucleotide sequence: TGTGCCAGCAGTACGACTAGCGGGGGTCGCACAGATACGCAGTATTTT.

The chain has TRBV28 and TRBJ2-3, with 8 bases that match TRBD2. V lost 4 bases to trimming and J lost 6 bases; unmatched junction nucleotides: 6. Germline V gene lookup returns CDR1 MDHEN and CDR2 SYDVKM. This CDR3 is built from 14 residues. CDR3 protein: CASSSGTSLDTQYF. CDR3 sequence (DNA): TGTGCCAGCAGTTCCGGGACTAGTTTGGATACGCAGTATTTT.

The chain employs TRBV5-1 and TRBJ1-1; D gene unclear. Germline CDR1 reads SGHRS; CDR2 reads YFSETQ. The germline V and J ends were trimmed by 3 bases and 0 bases, with 12 bases remaining between them. The CDR3 is 15 residues long. As DNA, the CDR3 is TGCGCCAGCAGCTCTTCACAGCCGGTGAACACTGAAGCTTTCTTT. Amino acids: CASSSSQPVNTEAFF. Full variable domain (missing parts from reference TRBV5-1 and TRBJ1-1): KAGVTQTPRYLIKTRGQQVTLSCSPISGHRSVSWYQQTPGQGLQFLFEYFSETQRNKGNFPGRFSGRQFSNSRSEMNVSTLELGDSALYLCASSSSQPVNTEAFFGQGTRLTVV.

The chain recombines TRBV4-2 with TRBJ2-1; D not certain. From germline, CDR1 is LGHNA and CDR2 YNFKEQ. V dropped 1 base and J dropped 5 bases, with 12 bases sitting between them. The CDR3 runs 15 residues. The CDR3 is CASSQVRDWNNEQFF. CDR3 bases: TGTGCCAGCAGCCAAGTAAGAGATTGGAACAATGAGCAGTTCTTC.

The sample holds a few counts of this clone. This chain joins TRBV5-5 and TRBJ2-5, with 10 bases matching TRBD2. This CDR3 contains 15 residues. Losses at the gene ends were 3 bases for V and 5 bases for J; bases not matched to a gene: 7. The germline gives CDR1 SGHKS, CDR2 YYEKEE (reference sequence). CDR3 protein: CASSSVAGGRETQYF. The CDR3 coding sequence is TGTGCCAGCAGCTCCGTAGCGGGGGGCCGGGAGACCCAGTACTTC.

A single count supports this clone. This chain connects TRBV2 to TRBJ2-7, with D perhaps TRBD1 (5 bases). Germline V lookup: CDR1 SNHLY, CDR2 FYNNEI. This CDR3 spans 14 amino acids. V lost 5 bases to trimming and J lost 2 bases, with 13 bases between them. CDR3 nucleotides: TGTGCCAGCAGTACAACTACAGGAGCCTACGAGCAGTACTTC. Amino acids: CASSTTTGAYEQYF.

A single count supports this clone. The chain links TRBV5-4 to TRBJ2-3; 8 bases line up with TRBD1. CDR1 and CDR2 (germline): SGHNT, YYREEE (reference sequence). Trimming took 6 bases from V and 4 from J; bases not matched to a gene: 13. CDR3 size: 16 residues. This CDR3 is CASTPSLQGAADTQYF. Written as DNA, the CDR3 is TGTGCCAGCACCCCTAGTCTTCAGGGGGCAGCAGATACGCAGTATTTT.

This chain uses TRBV7-9 with TRBJ2-3; D is unresolved. The CDR3 spans 13 residues. Germline lookup yields CDR1 SEHNR and CDR2 FQNEAQ (reference sequence). V lost 4 bases to trimming and J lost 6 bases, with 11 bases between them. CDR3 in amino acids: CASSYAATDTQYF. The DNA of the CDR3 is TGTGCCAGCAGCTACGCAGCAACGGATACGCAGTATTTT.

The chain employs TRBV28 and TRBJ2-7, with D uncertain. The CDR3 sequence is 14 residues long. Germline assignment: CDR1 MDHEN and CDR2 SYDVKM. The V end was cut by 1 base, the J end by 1 base, with 8 bases between. The DNA of the CDR3 is TGTGCCAGCAGTTTATTGGCGGAGTCCTACGAGCAGTACTTC. Translated, it gives CASSLLAESYEQYF.

The chain has TRBV7-2 and TRBJ2-1; TRBD2 matches at 10 bases. Per the germline V gene, CDR1 is SGHTA and CDR2 is FQGNSA. The CDR3 is 15 amino acids. After removal of 0 bases from V and 9 bases from J, the junction contained 5 bases not matched to a gene. CDR3: CASSLAPSGGGEQFF. CDR3 nucleotide sequence: TGTGCCAGCAGCTTAGCGCCCAGCGGGGGGGGTGAGCAGTTCTTC.